This T cell receptor beta chain is from a study of cytomegalovirus exposure and HLA in healthy donors. A word on this clone: Its antigen is not identified.

In the PCR, 60 Vbeta and 13 Jbeta primers were used. Produced via immunoSEQ multiplex PCR; TCRdb's table is partial and in-frame only. The sample's table shows about 25,000 clones. With 0 bases removed from V and 6 bases from J, the gap between germline ends came to 13 bases. Germline V gene sequence: CDR1 SGHRS, CDR2 YFSETQ. This CDR3 has 15 amino acids. Study-level findings and limits: By HLA locus, TCR association rates varied in a later analysis, with DRB1 showing the most and HLA-C the fewest. A later analysis reported that several of the most significant clusters appeared to be linked to common viral pathogens, among them Epstein-Barr virus. Earlier analysis yielded a pattern in which most TCR beta V segments were productive about 90% or about 30% of the time. Sequencing likely generated an artifact that appeared as a cluster of highly shared sequence variants.

This TCR derives from a male donor in good health and CMV-seropositive. Material: PBMCs. The V call is TRBV5-1, the J call TRBJ2-1; no firm D call. The CDR3 coding sequence is TGCGCCAGCAGCTTGGGGCAGAGCGACGTCAATGAGCAGTTCTTC. Residues: CASSLGQSDVNEQFF.